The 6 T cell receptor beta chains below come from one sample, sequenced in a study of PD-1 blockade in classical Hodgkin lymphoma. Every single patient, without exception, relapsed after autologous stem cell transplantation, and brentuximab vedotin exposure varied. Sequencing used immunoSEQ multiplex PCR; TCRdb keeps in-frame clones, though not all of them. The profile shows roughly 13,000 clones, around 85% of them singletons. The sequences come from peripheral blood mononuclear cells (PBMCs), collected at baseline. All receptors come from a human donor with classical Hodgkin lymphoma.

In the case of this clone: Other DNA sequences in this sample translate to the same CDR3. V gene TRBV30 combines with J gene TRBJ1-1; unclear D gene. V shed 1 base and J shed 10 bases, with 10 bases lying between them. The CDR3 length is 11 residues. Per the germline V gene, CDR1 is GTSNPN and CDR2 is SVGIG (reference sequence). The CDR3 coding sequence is TGTGCCTGGAGTGGGGCACAAATAGCTTTCTTT. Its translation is CAWSGAQIAFF.

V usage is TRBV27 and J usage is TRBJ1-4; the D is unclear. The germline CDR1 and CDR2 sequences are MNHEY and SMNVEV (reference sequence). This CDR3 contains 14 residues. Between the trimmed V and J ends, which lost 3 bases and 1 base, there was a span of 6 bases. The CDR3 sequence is CASSFRITNEKLFF. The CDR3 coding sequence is TGTGCCAGCAGTTTCAGGATAACTAATGAAAAACTGTTTTTT.

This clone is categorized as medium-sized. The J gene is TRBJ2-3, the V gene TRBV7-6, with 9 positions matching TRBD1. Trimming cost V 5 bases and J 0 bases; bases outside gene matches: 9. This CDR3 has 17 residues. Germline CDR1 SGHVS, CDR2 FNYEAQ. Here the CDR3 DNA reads TGTGCCAGCAGCCGGGGACAGGGACGATCTAGCACAGATACGCAGTATTTT. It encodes CASSRGQGRSSTDTQYF.

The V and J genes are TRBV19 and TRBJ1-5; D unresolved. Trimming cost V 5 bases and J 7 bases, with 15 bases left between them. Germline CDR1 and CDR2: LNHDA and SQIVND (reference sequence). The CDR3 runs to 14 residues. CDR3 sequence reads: CASSRMGSPQPQHF. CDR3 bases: TGTGCCAGTAGTCGTATGGGGAGCCCCCAGCCCCAGCATTTT.

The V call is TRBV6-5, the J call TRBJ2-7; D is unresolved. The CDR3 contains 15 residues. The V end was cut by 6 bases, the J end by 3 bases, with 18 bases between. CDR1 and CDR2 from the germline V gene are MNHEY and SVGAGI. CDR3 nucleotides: TGTGCCAGCAGCTTCGAACCTAGTTTTGGCTACGAGCAGTACTTC. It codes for CASSFEPSFGYEQYF.

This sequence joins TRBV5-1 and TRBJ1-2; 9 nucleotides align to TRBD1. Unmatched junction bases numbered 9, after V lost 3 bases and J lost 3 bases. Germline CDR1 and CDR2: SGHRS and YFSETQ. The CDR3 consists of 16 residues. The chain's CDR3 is CASSSPRQGGDYGYTF. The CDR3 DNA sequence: TGCGCCAGCAGCTCCCCTCGACAGGGGGGTGACTATGGCTACACCTTC.